The 20 T cell receptor beta chains below all came from one sample that was sequenced in a study of response to subunit inactivated influenza vaccine. TCRdb reprocessed the RT-PCR reads via MiXCR and lists one record per CDR3 protein. The sample consists of around 650,000 distinct CDR3 sequences, around 14% of them appearing once. Source: PBMCs from blood, taken 11 to 12 days after vaccination. These receptors came from a man between 50 and 59 years old who received an inactivated influenza vaccine.

The gene calls are TRBV19 and TRBJ2-5, with D perhaps being TRBD1 or TRBD2 (5 bases each). CDR3 length: 14 amino acids. From germline, CDR1 is LNHDA and CDR2 SQIVND (reference sequence). V was shortened by 4 bases and J by 5 bases, with 14 bases between the two germline ends. This CDR3 reads CASSTSWGSETQYF. The DNA of the CDR3 is TGTGCCAGTAGTACCTCGTGGGGGTCGGAGACCCAGTACTTC.

The gene calls are TRBV6-2 or TRBV6-3 and TRBJ1-3; a possible D gene is TRBD1 (5 bases). CDR3 length: 13 residues. Trimming cost V 5 bases and J 8 bases, with 13 bases left between them. Germline V CDR1 and CDR2: MNHEY, SVGEGT. CDR3: CASSPTLQDTIYF. CDR3 DNA sequence: TGTGCCAGCAGTCCGACCCTACAGGACACCATATATTTT.

This chain connects TRBV7-9 to TRBJ2-1; D uncertain. V lost 4 bases and J 3 bases, leaving 10 bases between the germline ends. The germline V gene encodes CDR1 SEHNR and CDR2 FQNEAQ (reference sequence). This CDR3 has 14 residues. The CDR3, as DNA: TGTGCCAGCAGCTCAGGACCCTTCTACAATGAGCAGTTCTTC. Protein product: CASSSGPFYNEQFF.

The J gene is TRBJ2-1, the V gene TRBV2; the match to TRBD2 covers 10 bases. From germline, CDR1 is SNHLY and CDR2 FYNNEI. The CDR3 contains 18 residues. V lost 7 bases, J lost 1 base, and 13 bases stayed unmatched. The CDR3 region is CASNRPRTSGSSYNEQFF. For the CDR3, the DNA is TGTGCCAGCAACCGCCCAAGGACTAGCGGTTCATCCTACAATGAGCAGTTCTTC.

V is TRBV4-1 and J is TRBJ2-7; a possible D gene is TRBD1 (5 bases). Per the germline V gene, CDR1 is MGHRA and CDR2 is YSYEKL. Deletions cut 1 base from V and 6 bases from J, with 10 bases between. The CDR3 has 13 amino acids. CDR3 amino acids: CASSQALRVEQYF. CDR3 coding DNA: TGCGCCAGCAGCCAAGCCCTCAGGGTCGAGCAGTACTTC.

This chain links TRBV3-1 with TRBJ2-1, with 8 bases that match TRBD1. Per the germline V gene, CDR1 is LGHDT and CDR2 is YNNKEL (reference sequence). V was pared by 4 bases and J by 8 bases, with 7 bases of the junction left unmatched. CDR3 length: 14 residues. The CDR3 here is CASSPDRGSHEQFF. The CDR3 bases are TGTGCCAGCAGCCCCGACAGGGGATCGCATGAGCAGTTCTTC.

The V call is TRBV12-3 or TRBV12-4, the J call TRBJ1-1; D unresolved. V lost 6 bases to trimming and J lost 0 bases, with 11 bases between them. The CDR3 runs 14 residues. The CDR3 reads CASSPDSMNTEAFF. Written as DNA, the CDR3 is TGTGCCAGCAGCCCGGACTCTATGAACACTGAAGCTTTCTTT.

The chain joins TRBV25-1 to TRBJ2-3; TRBD2 might be the D (5 bases). The germline gives CDR1 MGHDK, CDR2 SYGVNS. The ends were cut back, 5 bases at V and 1 base at J, with 10 bases in the middle. The CDR3 contains 14 residues. The CDR3 DNA sequence: TGTGCCAGCAGTTCTGCGGGTCGCACAGATACGCAGTATTTT. Its translation is CASSSAGRTDTQYF.

V and J are TRBV29-1 and TRBJ2-1; no firm D call. The V end was cut by 4 bases, the J end by 7 bases, with 8 bases between. CDR1 is SQVTM, CDR2 ANQGSEA, per germline. The CDR3 covers 11 residues. For the CDR3, the DNA is TGCAGCGTTGTTATATTAAATGAGCAGTTCTTC. Residues: CSVVILNEQFF.

This clonotype was picked up a small number of times. This rearrangement joins TRBV11-1 to TRBJ1-6; maybe TRBD1 (5 bases). Deletions cut 5 bases from V and 9 bases from J, with 14 bases between. Germline CDR1 is SGHAT and CDR2 is FQDESV (reference sequence). This CDR3 has 14 amino acids. CDR3 DNA: TGTGCCAGCAGCCGAAGACAGTCGGGTTCACCCCTCCACTTT. Encoded protein: CASSRRQSGSPLHF.

V and J are TRBV29-1 and TRBJ2-1; D gene unclear. Looked up from germline, CDR1 is SQVTM and CDR2 is ANQGSEA. With 2 bases removed from V and 7 bases from J, the gap between germline ends came to 24 bases. This CDR3 is 17 amino acids long. CDR3 region: CSVESWVNSPPPNEQFF. The CDR3 DNA is TGCAGCGTTGAAAGTTGGGTTAATAGCCCCCCTCCGAATGAGCAGTTCTTC.

This clonotype was recorded once. The rearrangement joins TRBV30 to TRBJ2-2; D is uncertain. CDR3 length: 13 amino acids. V was shortened by 0 bases and J by 6 bases, with 8 bases between the two germline ends. CDR1 is GTSNPN and CDR2 is SVGIG in the germline V gene (reference sequence). CDR3 DNA sequence: TGTGCCTGGAGTGTGGCTGGGCCCGGGGAGCTGTTTTTT. Its protein product is CAWSVAGPGELFF.

The table lists this clonotype with a few counts. This sequence joins TRBV30 and TRBJ2-7; no clear D gene. The CDR3 has 12 residues. Deletions cut 2 bases from V and 4 bases from J, with 9 bases between. From germline, CDR1 is GTSNPN and CDR2 SVGIG (reference sequence). CDR3 nucleotide sequence: TGTGCCTGGAGTCCCCCCTCTTACGAGCAGTACTTC. This encodes CAWSPPSYEQYF. The full variable domain, in which reference TRBV30 and TRBJ2-7 provide the parts outside the CDR3, is SQTIHQWPATLVQPVGSPLSLECTVEGTSNPNLYWYRQAAGRGLQLLFYSVGIGQISSEVPQNLSASRPQDRQFILSSKKLLLSDSGFYLCAWSPPSYEQYFGPGTRLTVT.

CDR3 bases: TGCAGTGCGGGCCGGTCTCGCCTTACCTATGGCTACACCTTC. It is translated as CSAGRSRLTYGYTF. V usage is TRBV20-1 and J usage is TRBJ1-2, with unresolved D. Germline V CDR1 and CDR2: DFQATT, SNEGSKA (reference sequence). The V end lost 6 bases, the J end lost 4 bases, and 18 bases lay between the germline ends. This CDR3 spans 14 amino acids.

This clonotype was counted a few times. The chain has TRBV11-2 and TRBJ2-1; D possibly corresponds to TRBD1 (6 bases). V was cut by 3 bases and J by 3 bases, with 15 bases left in between. CDR1 is SGHAT, CDR2 FQNNGV, per germline. This CDR3 is built from 16 residues. In nucleotides, the CDR3 is TGTGCCAGCAGCTTGAGGGGGAGATCGGGCTACAATGAGCAGTTCTTC. As protein: CASSLRGRSGYNEQFF.

The chain couples TRBV6-2 or TRBV6-3 to TRBJ2-7; 7 bases agree with TRBD2. Germline CDR1 and CDR2: MNHEY and SVGEGT. CDR3 length: 13 amino acids. V shed 3 bases, J shed 3 bases, and the junction held 2 bases outside the gene matches. The CDR3 coding sequence is TGTGCCAGCAGTTATGGGGACTACTACGAGCAGTACTTC. This translates into CASSYGDYYEQYF.

The J gene is TRBJ2-2, the V gene TRBV5-1, with 8 bases identical to TRBD1. The CDR3 is 15 residues long. CDR1 SGHRS and CDR2 YFSETQ come from the germline V gene. With 4 bases clipped from V and 4 bases from J, the junction kept 6 bases outside the gene matches. The CDR3 sequence: CASSPRDRITGELFF. The CDR3 nucleotides read TGCGCCAGCAGCCCCCGGGACAGGATCACCGGGGAGCTGTTTTTT.

This clonotype was seen a few times. V and J are TRBV2 and TRBJ2-7; TRBD1 is a possible D gene (5 bases). V shed 7 bases and J shed 6 bases, with 16 bases lying between them. CDR3 length: 13 residues. Germline CDR1 SNHLY, CDR2 FYNNEI. Written as DNA, the CDR3 is TGTGCCAGCACTGCACGGTGGCAGGGCGAGCAGTACTTC. Amino acid sequence: CASTARWQGEQYF.

V and J are TRBV14 and TRBJ2-7; the match to TRBD2 covers 11 bases. The CDR3 is 15 amino acids. V dropped 6 bases and J dropped 3; count of bases not matched to a gene: 7. Germline V CDR1 and CDR2: SGHDN, FVKESK. Here the CDR3 reads CASSAIAGGFYEQYF. The CDR3 region has the DNA TGTGCCAGCAGTGCAATAGCGGGAGGGTTCTACGAGCAGTACTTC.

This rearrangement joins TRBV7-2 to TRBJ1-3, with TRBD1 as a possible D gene (6 bases). The CDR3 has 15 amino acids. Germline V gives CDR1 SGHTA, CDR2 FQGNSA. The V end was cut by 4 bases, the J end by 0 bases, with 10 bases between. In DNA form, the CDR3 reads TGTGCCAGCAGCTCCTACAGGGCCTCTGGAAACACCATATATTTT. Translating it yields CASSSYRASGNTIYF. Full variable domain (missing parts from reference TRBV7-2 and TRBJ1-3): GAGVSQSPSNKVTEKGKDVELRCDPISGHTALYWYRQSLGQGLEFLIYFQGNSAPDKSGLPSDRFSAERTGGSVSTLTIQRTQQEDSAVYLCASSSYRASGNTIYFGEGSWLTVV.